The T cell receptor (beta chain) described here comes from a study of blood T cell repertoires in COVID-19 (dated by TCRdb to 2020 to 2022). As for the study more broadly: Samples covering the acute and convalescent phases of COVID-19 were provided by collaborators in the United States, Italy and Spain. Subjects who had been exposed to COVID-19, were actively infected with it, or had recovered from it provided the deeply sampled blood TCRbeta repertoires that made up the dataset. The repertoires were released in a freely available public database intended as a resource for research on the immune response to SARS-CoV-2. The material from the prospective study consisted of cDNA or gDNA derived from T cells, B-cell-depleted T cells, or PBMCs. The samples were drawn from the first 160 participants of the ongoing ImmuneRACE study and from more than 1,000 subjects provided by 6 global collaborators. Sample metadata almost always included a de-identified subject ID, COVID-19 status, age in years and sex. Where available, HLA class I and class II types were obtained from metadata supplied by the sample provider rather than from assay-based typing.

A distance of 9 bases separates the germline ends of V and J, which lose 3 bases and 0 bases respectively. Per the germline V gene (reference sequence), LNHDA is the CDR1 and SQIVND is the CDR2. Its CDR3 holds 15 amino acids, cysteine through phenylalanine. This entry keeps only the CDR3 DNA: 45 bases, framed from base 1. Whole blood was collected in K2EDTA tubes by collaborating institutions according to the institutions' own protocols. Collaborator samples were shipped for TCRbeta analysis as frozen whole blood, isolated PBMCs, or DNA extracted from either sample type. Here is what the overall study found, with its caveats: How much clinical and demographic metadata was included differed by source and by participant, and the metadata was provided uncurated.

About this clone: Its antigen has not been determined. One base away there is no much larger clone; base qualities are not given.

TCRbeta CDR3 regions were amplified from genomic DNA by means of the immunoSEQ Assay, a bias-controlled multiplex PCR. The source study handled its data this way. Nucleated cell counts per sample were estimated from amplification of reference gene primers within the assay. To quantify the absolute abundance of each unique TCRbeta CDR3 rearrangement, sequence reads were collapsed and filtered. Productive Simpson clonality was computed per sample as the square root of Simpson's diversity index over productive rearrangements. Imported from immuneACCESS, the table was reduced by TCRdb to in-frame sequences with V and J called. These copies leave out some clones; in studies compared against another copy, an unresolved V gene accounts for under half, and the cause of the remainder is not known. For V, J and clone size, that table is used; D and trimming come from the DNA. The table for this sample lists 200,000 or so clones; 79% of them were counted only once. Around a sixth of the sample rests with the top ten.

The chain is encoded by TRBV19 joined to TRBJ2-4; no confident D gene assignment can be made. The source of this sequence is a man between 60 and 75 years old with active or convalescent COVID-19. Sequencing was carried out using peripheral blood. This receptor has the CDR3 CASSISLLAKNIQYF. The nucleotides are TGTGCCAGTAGTATCTCCCTGTTAGCCAAAAACATTCAGTACTTC.